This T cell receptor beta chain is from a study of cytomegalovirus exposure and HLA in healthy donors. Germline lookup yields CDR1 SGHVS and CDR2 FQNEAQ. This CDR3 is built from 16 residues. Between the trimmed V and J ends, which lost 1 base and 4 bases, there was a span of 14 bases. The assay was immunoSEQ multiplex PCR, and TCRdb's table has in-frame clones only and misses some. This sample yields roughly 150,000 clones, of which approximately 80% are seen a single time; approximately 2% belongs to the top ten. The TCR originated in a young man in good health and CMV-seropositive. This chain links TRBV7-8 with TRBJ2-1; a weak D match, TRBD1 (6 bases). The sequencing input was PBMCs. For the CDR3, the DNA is TGTGCCAGCAGCTTAGTGTTAGGACAGCTTTACAATGAGCAGTTCTTC. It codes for CASSLVLGQLYNEQFF.